This T cell receptor beta chain was sequenced during a study of shared clonotypes between healthy human individuals. Points from the study as a whole: Across subsets, estimated richness was generally greater for naive than for memory populations.

Sequencing used immunoSEQ multiplex PCR; TCRdb keeps in-frame clones, though not all of them. The sample lists around 990,000 clones, 70% to 80% seen once, with about 0.94% in the top ten. As for this clone: Its specificity is unknown.

The CDR3 has 12 amino acids. Germline V gene data show CDR1 as MDHEN and CDR2 as SYDVKM. Deletions cut 6 bases from V and 7 bases from J, with 12 bases between. Material: memory CD4+ T cells from PBMCs. Subset specified: CD45RA-negative fraction. The sequence was collected from a man between 18 and 29 years old in good health. Some clones in this sample may be carry-over from other donors' samples. The rearrangement joins TRBV28 to TRBJ1-1; perhaps TRBD1 as D (6 bases). The CDR3: CASRLQGSEAFF. CDR3 in DNA: TGTGCCAGCAGGCTTCAGGGGAGTGAAGCTTTCTTT.